The T cell receptor beta chain described here comes from a study of blood T cell repertoires in COVID-19. On the study more broadly: Sites in the United States, Italy and Spain provided acute and convalescent COVID-19 samples. PBMCs, B-cell-depleted T cells, or T cells provided the cDNA or gDNA that made up the material.

During active infection, Seattle patients enrolled and were then monitored through disease. In the source study's methods: Amplified reference gene primers provided the basis for estimating nucleated cell counts. Here immunoSEQ multiplex PCR was the method, and the copy in TCRdb shows in-frame clones only, minus some. Clone size and the V and J calls come from that table; the DNA yielded D and trimming. The sample records fewer than 700,000 clones, 85% to 90% being singletons. The CDR3 consists of 16 residues. CDR1 and CDR2 (germline): SSHAT, FNYEAQ (reference sequence). Deletions cut 2 bases from V and 0 bases from J, with 11 bases between.

The sequenced material came from peripheral blood. This chain uses TRBV7-7 with TRBJ1-3, with unresolved D. The source of this sequence is a woman between 45 and 60 years old with COVID-19, enrolled during active disease. CDR3 sequence reads: CASSLSRLHSGNTIYF. CDR3 DNA sequence: TGTGCCAGCAGCTTAAGCCGACTCCACTCTGGAAACACCATATATTTT.